A selection of T cell receptor beta chains follows, all from one sample in a study of blood T cell repertoires in COVID-19. Libraries were prepared by immunoSEQ multiplex PCR; TCRdb keeps only in-frame clonotypes and omits some of them. The data contain 350,000 to 400,000 clones, about 89% of them singletons. Material for sequencing was PBMCs or T cells enriched from blood (not recorded which). These receptors were obtained from a woman in her forties who had been exposed to COVID-19. CDR3s include the opening cysteine and the closing phenylalanine or tryptophan. Fields, in order: V gene, clone size, J gene, D gene, CDR3 protein, CDR3 DNA. A D gene is named only where the DNA matches it firmly. Clone size is given for some rows only: seen once, a few or many times, or a class if the clone is expanded.

V gene: TRBV6-2/TRBV6-3; clone size: NA; J gene: TRBJ2-7; D gene: NA; CDR3 protein: CASSLIWAGRPYEQYF; CDR3 DNA: TGTGCCAGCAGTTTAATTTGGGCAGGGAGGCCCTACGAGCAGTACTTC
V gene: TRBV7-3; clone size: NA; J gene: TRBJ2-3; D gene: TRBD2; CDR3 protein: CASSPPEGRERGTDTQYF; CDR3 DNA: TGTGCCAGCAGCCCCCCCGAGGGGCGGGAGCGCGGCACAGATACGCAGTATTTT
V gene: TRBV30; clone size: NA; J gene: TRBJ2-3; D gene: NA; CDR3 protein: CAWSQRPDTQYF; CDR3 DNA: TGTGCCTGGAGTCAGAGGCCAGATACGCAGTATTTT
V gene: TRBV25-1; clone size: NA; J gene: TRBJ2-2; D gene: TRBD1; CDR3 protein: CASSWTGHTGELFF; CDR3 DNA: TGTGCCAGCTCTTGGACAGGGCACACCGGGGAGCTGTTTTTT
V gene: TRBV7-2; clone size: NA; J gene: TRBJ1-1; D gene: NA; CDR3 protein: CASSLIQEAFF; CDR3 DNA: TGTGCCAGCAGCTTAATACAGGAAGCTTTCTTT
V gene: TRBV19; clone size: NA; J gene: TRBJ2-5; D gene: NA; CDR3 protein: CASRVDRIQYF; CDR3 DNA: TGTGCCAGTAGAGTCGACAGGATCCAGTACTTC
V gene: TRBV5-4; clone size: NA; J gene: TRBJ1-1; D gene: TRBD1; CDR3 protein: CASSRDTGGPEAFF; CDR3 DNA: TGTGCCAGCAGCAGAGATACAGGGGGCCCTGAAGCTTTCTTT
V gene: TRBV27; clone size: few; J gene: TRBJ1-3; D gene: NA; CDR3 protein: CASRFAGTIYF; CDR3 DNA: TGTGCCAGCAGGTTCGCCGGCACCATATATTTT
V gene: TRBV5-4; clone size: NA; J gene: TRBJ2-5; D gene: NA; CDR3 protein: CASSLLETQYF; CDR3 DNA: TGTGCCAGCAGCTTGCTAGAGACCCAGTACTTC
V gene: TRBV27; clone size: NA; J gene: TRBJ2-5; D gene: TRBD1; CDR3 protein: CASSYGQARGETQYF; CDR3 DNA: TGTGCCAGCAGTTACGGACAGGCCAGAGGGGAGACCCAGTACTTC
V gene: TRBV19; clone size: NA; J gene: TRBJ1-1; D gene: TRBD1; CDR3 protein: CASSTPGQGQNTEAFF; CDR3 DNA: TGTGCCAGTAGTACCCCGGGACAGGGGCAGAACACTGAAGCTTTCTTT
V gene: TRBV25-1; clone size: NA; J gene: TRBJ1-2; D gene: NA; CDR3 protein: CASSPTGNYGYTF; CDR3 DNA: TGTGCCAGCAGCCCCACAGGAAACTATGGCTACACCTTC
V gene: TRBV27; clone size: NA; J gene: TRBJ2-5; D gene: NA; CDR3 protein: CASSLNPPVETQYF; CDR3 DNA: TGTGCCAGCAGTTTAAATCCTCCTGTAGAGACCCAGTACTTC
V gene: TRBV6-1; clone size: NA; J gene: TRBJ2-2; D gene: NA; CDR3 protein: CASSDPDGAVHTGELFF; CDR3 DNA: TGTGCCAGCAGTGATCCGGATGGCGCGGTACACACCGGGGAGCTGTTTTTT
V gene: TRBV25-1; clone size: NA; J gene: TRBJ1-2; D gene: NA; CDR3 protein: CASTHWTGGYTF; CDR3 DNA: TGTGCCAGCACACACTGGACTGGGGGCTACACCTTC
V gene: TRBV7-6; clone size: once; J gene: TRBJ1-2; D gene: NA; CDR3 protein: CASSLAPTELSYGYTF; CDR3 DNA: TGTGCCAGCAGCTTAGCGCCTACAGAGTTGAGCTATGGCTACACCTTC
V gene: TRBV7-3; clone size: NA; J gene: TRBJ2-7; D gene: NA; CDR3 protein: CASSPNAGTSYEQYF; CDR3 DNA: TGTGCCAGCAGCCCAAACGCGGGGACCTCCTACGAGCAGTACTTC
V gene: TRBV7-8; clone size: NA; J gene: TRBJ2-3; D gene: TRBD2; CDR3 protein: CASSPRTSGGAGDTQYF; CDR3 DNA: TGTGCCAGCAGCCCCCGGACTAGCGGGGGGGCTGGAGATACGCAGTATTTT
V gene: TRBV18; clone size: NA; J gene: TRBJ1-1; D gene: NA; CDR3 protein: CASSPSNPGNTEAFF; CDR3 DNA: TGTGCCAGCTCACCTTCGAATCCAGGGAACACTGAAGCTTTCTTT
V gene: TRBV29-1; clone size: few; J gene: TRBJ2-7; D gene: NA; CDR3 protein: CSVETGPFEQYF; CDR3 DNA: TGCAGCGTGGAGACAGGCCCTTTTGAGCAGTACTTC
V gene: TRBV7-9; clone size: NA; J gene: TRBJ1-5; D gene: TRBD1; CDR3 protein: CASSLTGDSNQPQHF; CDR3 DNA: TGTGCCAGCAGCTTGACAGGGGATAGCAATCAGCCCCAGCATTTT
V gene: TRBV7-6; clone size: few; J gene: TRBJ2-3; D gene: TRBD2; CDR3 protein: CASSLGAGVGTDTQYF; CDR3 DNA: TGTGCCAGCAGCTTAGGGGCGGGAGTCGGCACAGATACGCAGTATTTT
V gene: TRBV2; clone size: NA; J gene: TRBJ2-1; D gene: NA; CDR3 protein: CASRRGSNEQFF; CDR3 DNA: TGTGCCAGCAGGAGGGGGAGCAATGAGCAGTTCTTC
V gene: TRBV30; clone size: NA; J gene: TRBJ1-5; D gene: TRBD1; CDR3 protein: CAWSLTGGGNQPQHF; CDR3 DNA: TGTGCCTGGAGCTTAACAGGGGGTGGCAATCAGCCCCAGCATTTT